A selection of T cell receptor beta chains follows, all from one sample in a study of blood T cell repertoires in COVID-19. Profiling relied on immunoSEQ multiplex PCR, and the TCRdb table lists in-frame clones only, not all of them. The data show over 150,000 clones, over 75% seen once. The sample was peripheral blood. The receptors were sampled from a woman aged 45 to 65 with acute or convalescent COVID-19. Both conserved end residues are part of each CDR3. The D gene is left open where the match is weak. Size tells how often a clone was seen (once, few, many) or the class of an expanded clone, and some rows leave it out.

D gene: NA
clone size: few
V gene: TRBV28
J gene: TRBJ1-5
CDR3 protein: CASSLGGAGQPQHF
CDR3 DNA: TGTGCCAGCAGTTTAGGGGGGGCCGGGCAGCCCCAGCATTTT

D gene: NA
clone size: NA
V gene: TRBV19
J gene: TRBJ1-2
CDR3 protein: CASITRAGGNYGYTF
CDR3 DNA: TGTGCCAGTATTACAAGGGCCGGGGGTAACTATGGCTACACCTTC

D gene: TRBD2
clone size: NA
V gene: TRBV2
J gene: TRBJ2-4
CDR3 protein: CASRASGGPTQLAKNIQYF
CDR3 DNA: TGTGCCAGCAGAGCGAGCGGGGGCCCCACCCAGTTAGCCAAAAACATTCAGTACTTC

D gene: TRBD1
clone size: NA
V gene: TRBV2
J gene: TRBJ1-4
CDR3 protein: CASRTVDRVGTNEKLFF
CDR3 DNA: TGTGCCAGCCGAACCGTAGACAGGGTGGGGACTAATGAAAAACTGTTTTTT

D gene: TRBD2
clone size: NA
V gene: TRBV7-9
J gene: TRBJ2-1
CDR3 protein: CASSSPRASGRNEQFF
CDR3 DNA: TGTGCCAGCAGCTCTCCCCGGGCTAGCGGGAGGAATGAGCAGTTCTTC

D gene: TRBD1
clone size: NA
V gene: TRBV18
J gene: TRBJ1-2
CDR3 protein: CASSPTGEVDYGYTF
CDR3 DNA: TGTGCCAGCTCACCTACAGGGGAGGTCGACTATGGCTACACCTTC

D gene: TRBD1
clone size: NA
V gene: TRBV5-1
J gene: TRBJ1-1
CDR3 protein: CASSSLLRQGTEAFF
CDR3 DNA: TGCGCCAGCAGCTCCCTGTTACGACAGGGGACAGAAGCTTTCTTT

D gene: NA
clone size: NA
V gene: TRBV5-5
J gene: TRBJ1-6
CDR3 protein: CASSLAVGGHNSPLHF
CDR3 DNA: TGTGCCAGCAGCTTGGCCGTCGGGGGGCATAATTCACCCCTCCACTTT

D gene: NA
clone size: NA
V gene: TRBV3-1/TRBV3-2
J gene: TRBJ1-2
CDR3 protein: CASSQGEGNYGYTF
CDR3 DNA: TGTGCCAGCAGCCAAGGGGAGGGGAACTATGGCTACACCTTC

D gene: NA
clone size: NA
V gene: TRBV3-1/TRBV3-2
J gene: TRBJ1-5
CDR3 protein: CASSQAQHQPQHF
CDR3 DNA: TGTGCCAGCAGCCAGGCCCAACATCAGCCCCAGCATTTT

D gene: NA
clone size: few
V gene: TRBV7-2
J gene: TRBJ2-1
CDR3 protein: CASSLDRVGNNEQFF
CDR3 DNA: TGTGCCAGCAGCTTAGACAGGGTCGGGAACAATGAGCAGTTCTTC

D gene: NA
clone size: NA
V gene: TRBV4-2
J gene: TRBJ2-1
CDR3 protein: CASSQVGKRGDEQFF
CDR3 DNA: TGTGCCAGCAGCCAAGTAGGTAAGAGAGGCGATGAGCAGTTCTTC

D gene: TRBD2
clone size: NA
V gene: TRBV3-1/TRBV3-2
J gene: TRBJ2-1
CDR3 protein: CASTPRAGGYNEQFF
CDR3 DNA: TGTGCCAGCACTCCTCGGGCGGGGGGATACAATGAGCAGTTCTTC

D gene: TRBD2
clone size: NA
V gene: TRBV7-2
J gene: TRBJ2-7
CDR3 protein: CASSSSTSGRNEQYF
CDR3 DNA: TGTGCCAGCAGCTCATCGACTAGCGGGAGAAACGAGCAGTACTTC

D gene: TRBD1
clone size: NA
V gene: TRBV6-1
J gene: TRBJ1-1
CDR3 protein: CASSERGTETEAFF
CDR3 DNA: TGTGCCAGCAGTGAAAGGGGGACAGAAACTGAAGCTTTCTTT

D gene: NA
clone size: NA
V gene: TRBV6-1
J gene: TRBJ1-4
CDR3 protein: CASSVSFGPSGDATNEKLFF
CDR3 DNA: TGTGCCAGCAGTGTTAGTTTTGGGCCCAGCGGTGATGCAACTAATGAAAAACTGTTTTTT

D gene: TRBD2
clone size: NA
V gene: TRBV19
J gene: TRBJ2-3
CDR3 protein: CATQTSGNTDTQYF
CDR3 DNA: TGTGCCACCCAGACTAGCGGGAATACAGATACGCAGTATTTT

D gene: TRBD1
clone size: NA
V gene: TRBV19
J gene: TRBJ1-5
CDR3 protein: CASSTTGGGQPQHF
CDR3 DNA: TGTGCCAGTAGTACTACAGGGGGCGGCCAGCCCCAGCATTTT

D gene: TRBD1
clone size: NA
V gene: TRBV2
J gene: TRBJ1-5
CDR3 protein: CASSWTGESNQPQHF
CDR3 DNA: TGTGCCAGCAGTTGGACAGGGGAATCCAATCAGCCCCAGCATTTT

D gene: TRBD1
clone size: medium-sized
V gene: TRBV19
J gene: TRBJ2-3
CDR3 protein: CASSVDRATDTQYF
CDR3 DNA: TGTGCCAGTAGTGTAGACAGGGCCACAGATACGCAGTATTTT

D gene: NA
clone size: NA
V gene: TRBV3-1/TRBV3-2
J gene: TRBJ2-1
CDR3 protein: CASTVRGSSYNEQFF
CDR3 DNA: TGTGCCAGCACCGTAAGAGGGAGCTCCTACAATGAGCAGTTCTTC

D gene: NA
clone size: NA
V gene: TRBV7-8
J gene: TRBJ1-1
CDR3 protein: CASSLARNRNTEAFF
CDR3 DNA: TGTGCCAGCAGCTTAGCGCGTAACAGAAACACTGAAGCTTTCTTT

D gene: TRBD2
clone size: NA
V gene: TRBV28
J gene: TRBJ2-7
CDR3 protein: CASSLRGVFYEQYF
CDR3 DNA: TGTGCCAGCAGTTTACGGGGGGTCTTCTACGAGCAGTACTTC

D gene: NA
clone size: NA
V gene: TRBV7-2
J gene: TRBJ1-1
CDR3 protein: CASSRNRYTEAFF
CDR3 DNA: TGTGCCAGCAGCCGCAACAGGTACACTGAAGCTTTCTTT

D gene: NA
clone size: NA
V gene: TRBV5-4
J gene: TRBJ1-2
CDR3 protein: CASSLEGNYGYTF
CDR3 DNA: TGTGCCAGCAGCTTAGAGGGAAACTATGGCTACACCTTC

D gene: TRBD1
clone size: few
V gene: TRBV3-1/TRBV3-2
J gene: TRBJ2-3
CDR3 protein: CASSYALGTGGPDTQYF
CDR3 DNA: TGTGCCAGCAGCTATGCACTTGGGACAGGGGGCCCAGATACGCAGTATTTT

D gene: TRBD1
clone size: NA
V gene: TRBV28
J gene: TRBJ1-5
CDR3 protein: CASSSYSLSGGNQPQHF
CDR3 DNA: TGTGCCAGCAGTTCTTACTCACTCTCAGGGGGAAATCAGCCCCAGCATTTT

D gene: TRBD1
clone size: NA
V gene: TRBV11-2
J gene: TRBJ1-2
CDR3 protein: CASSLGGQGYGYTF
CDR3 DNA: TGTGCCAGCAGCTTAGGAGGACAGGGGTATGGCTACACCTTC

D gene: NA
clone size: once
V gene: TRBV3-1/TRBV3-2
J gene: TRBJ1-1
CDR3 protein: CASSQPRGARNTEAFF
CDR3 DNA: TGTGCCAGCAGCCAACCCCGGGGGGCTCGAAACACTGAAGCTTTCTTT

D gene: NA
clone size: once
V gene: TRBV14
J gene: TRBJ2-1
CDR3 protein: CASSQDPGGSYNEQFF
CDR3 DNA: TGTGCCAGCAGCCAAGATCCCGGCGGTTCCTACAATGAGCAGTTCTTC

D gene: NA
clone size: few
V gene: TRBV4-2
J gene: TRBJ2-7
CDR3 protein: CASSQDVLAIPYEQYF
CDR3 DNA: TGTGCCAGCAGCCAAGATGTGTTAGCGATCCCCTACGAGCAGTACTTC

D gene: NA
clone size: NA
V gene: TRBV15
J gene: TRBJ1-5
CDR3 protein: CATSRLRSRNQPQHF
CDR3 DNA: TGTGCCACCAGCAGACTACGATCGAGGAATCAGCCCCAGCATTTT

D gene: NA
clone size: once
V gene: TRBV6-5
J gene: TRBJ1-4
CDR3 protein: CASSYSSVANEKLFF
CDR3 DNA: TGTGCCAGCAGTTACTCGTCCGTAGCTAATGAAAAACTGTTTTTT

D gene: TRBD2
clone size: few
V gene: TRBV5-1
J gene: TRBJ2-3
CDR3 protein: CASSLDRREIQYF
CDR3 DNA: TGCGCCAGCAGCTTGGATAGGCGGGAGATCCAGTATTTT

D gene: NA
clone size: NA
V gene: TRBV29-1
J gene: TRBJ1-1
CDR3 protein: CSAARGGYTEAFF
CDR3 DNA: TGCAGCGCCGCAAGAGGAGGTTACACTGAAGCTTTCTTT

D gene: TRBD2
clone size: NA
V gene: TRBV6-5
J gene: TRBJ2-5
CDR3 protein: CASRLPGGTQYF
CDR3 DNA: TGTGCCAGCAGACTCCCGGGGGGGACCCAGTACTTC

D gene: NA
clone size: NA
V gene: TRBV7-9
J gene: TRBJ1-2
CDR3 protein: CASSWDSVYGYTF
CDR3 DNA: TGTGCCAGCAGCTGGGACTCCGTCTATGGCTACACCTTC

D gene: TRBD1
clone size: NA
V gene: TRBV4-1
J gene: TRBJ1-2
CDR3 protein: CASSQVWTGAPNYGYTF
CDR3 DNA: TGCGCCAGCAGCCAAGTTTGGACAGGGGCCCCTAACTATGGCTACACCTTC

D gene: NA
clone size: NA
V gene: TRBV7-9
J gene: TRBJ2-2
CDR3 protein: CASSSHLPAGASTGELFF
CDR3 DNA: TGTGCCAGCAGCTCGCACCTTCCGGCAGGGGCGAGCACCGGGGAGCTGTTTTTT

D gene: NA
clone size: NA
V gene: TRBV15
J gene: TRBJ1-3
CDR3 protein: CATSRDPGSGNTIYF
CDR3 DNA: TGTGCCACCAGCAGAGATCCAGGGTCCGGAAACACCATATATTTT

D gene: NA
clone size: NA
V gene: TRBV12-5
J gene: TRBJ1-1
CDR3 protein: CASGLVQGKNTEAFF
CDR3 DNA: TGTGCTAGTGGTTTGGTACAGGGCAAGAACACTGAAGCTTTCTTT

D gene: TRBD1
clone size: NA
V gene: TRBV6-5
J gene: TRBJ2-7
CDR3 protein: CASRETGAYEQYF
CDR3 DNA: TGTGCCAGCAGAGAGACAGGGGCCTACGAGCAGTACTTC

D gene: TRBD1
clone size: NA
V gene: TRBV6-5
J gene: TRBJ1-3
CDR3 protein: CASSYSRTGGGNTIYF
CDR3 DNA: TGTGCCAGCAGTTACTCGAGGACAGGGGGCGGAAACACCATATATTTT

D gene: TRBD2
clone size: NA
V gene: TRBV5-1
J gene: TRBJ2-3
CDR3 protein: CASSPAPLAATQYF
CDR3 DNA: TGCGCCAGCAGCCCGGCCCCCCTAGCGGCTACGCAGTATTTT

D gene: TRBD1
clone size: NA
V gene: TRBV28
J gene: TRBJ1-1
CDR3 protein: CASSKTGGEDTEAFF
CDR3 DNA: TGTGCCAGCAGTAAGACAGGGGGGGAGGACACTGAAGCTTTCTTT

D gene: TRBD2
clone size: NA
V gene: TRBV19
J gene: TRBJ2-7
CDR3 protein: CASSSPGGDYYEQYF
CDR3 DNA: TGTGCCAGTAGTAGTCCCGGGGGGGACTACTACGAGCAGTACTTC

D gene: NA
clone size: few
V gene: TRBV5-4
J gene: TRBJ2-1
CDR3 protein: CASSFFRGFNEQFF
CDR3 DNA: TGTGCCAGCAGCTTCTTCCGGGGGTTCAATGAGCAGTTCTTC

D gene: TRBD2
clone size: NA
V gene: TRBV3-1/TRBV3-2
J gene: TRBJ2-5
CDR3 protein: CASSQGAGGETQYF
CDR3 DNA: TGTGCCAGCAGCCAAGGAGCGGGGGGAGAGACCCAGTACTTC

D gene: NA
clone size: NA
V gene: TRBV18
J gene: TRBJ1-4
CDR3 protein: CASSSSGTSTNEKLFF
CDR3 DNA: TGTGCCAGCTCATCGTCAGGGACTTCAACTAATGAAAAACTGTTTTTT

D gene: TRBD1
clone size: NA
V gene: TRBV5-4
J gene: TRBJ2-1
CDR3 protein: CASSYDRAPGQFF
CDR3 DNA: TGTGCCAGCAGCTATGACAGGGCCCCTGGGCAGTTCTTC

D gene: NA
clone size: NA
V gene: TRBV11-2
J gene: TRBJ2-2
CDR3 protein: CASSTRVGAGELFF
CDR3 DNA: TGTGCCAGCAGCACTCGAGTCGGGGCCGGGGAGCTGTTTTTT

D gene: TRBD1
clone size: NA
V gene: TRBV27
J gene: TRBJ1-2
CDR3 protein: CASRVQGAAGGYTF
CDR3 DNA: TGTGCCAGCAGGGTACAGGGGGCGGCGGGAGGCTACACCTTC